These 32 T cell receptor beta chains were sequenced from one sample in a study of blood T cells in healthy people across ages. The use of a sample-barcoded 5' primer and a J-beta primer mix characterized a second PCR of about 7 to 12 cycles. TCRdb fed the 5' RACE reads into MiXCR, producing one record per CDR3 protein. This repertoire shows around 280,000 distinct CDR3 sequences, around 30% found once; its top ten account for over 25%. The source material was blood. The receptors were gathered from a woman between 70 and 85 years old in good health.

This clonotype occurred many times. The chain couples TRBV12-3 or TRBV12-4 to TRBJ1-1; D perhaps matches TRBD1 (5 bases). V dropped 3 bases and J dropped 11 bases, with 16 bases sitting between them. This CDR3 is 13 amino acids long. The CDR3 here is CASSFERQGEAFF. In DNA, the CDR3 is TGTGCCAGCAGTTTCGAACGCCAGGGTGAGGCTTTCTTT.

This chain uses TRBV15 with TRBJ1-5; 9 bases map to TRBD1. Germline V lookup: CDR1 LNHNV, CDR2 YYDKDF (reference sequence). V shed 6 bases and J 5 bases; nucleotides not matched to a gene: 2. CDR3 size: 13 residues. The CDR3 region is CATRTGGDQPQHF. The DNA of the CDR3 is TGTGCCACCAGGACAGGGGGTGATCAGCCCCAGCATTTT.

This clonotype was recorded once. The gene calls are TRBV12-3 or TRBV12-4 and TRBJ2-5; a weak D match, TRBD2 (5 bases). Trimming left V 5 bases short and J 7 bases short, with 11 bases between. The CDR3 runs 12 residues. The CDR3 DNA sequence: TGTGCCAGCAGTAGGCCGGCGGGGACCCAGTACTTC. It yields the protein CASSRPAGTQYF.

In this sample, this clonotype turned up a few times. This chain joins TRBV29-1 and TRBJ2-5, with 10 bases aligning to TRBD2. Matching the DNA end better, TRBJ2-1 makes the J call doubtful. Germline CDR1 reads SQVTM; CDR2 reads ANQGSEA. The CDR3 consists of 13 residues. The CDR3 coding sequence is TGCAGCGTTGCTAGCGGGAGTTTCGATGAGCAGTTCTTC. It is translated as CSVASGSFDEQFF.

CDR3 in amino acids: CASRGRNYGYTF. The DNA of the CDR3 is TGTGCCAGTAGGGGCAGGAACTATGGCTACACCTTC. The J gene is TRBJ1-2, the V gene TRBV19; D unresolved. V was clipped by 6 bases and J by 2 bases, with 7 bases between them. The length of the CDR3 is 12 residues. Germline loops: CDR1 LNHDA, CDR2 SQIVND (reference sequence).

The chain links TRBV20-1 to TRBJ1-5; a weak D match, TRBD1 (5 bases). Trimming removed 3 bases from V and 7 bases from J, with 19 bases in between. Germline CDR1 and CDR2: DFQATT and SNEGSKA (reference sequence). The CDR3 runs to 15 residues. The CDR3 region is CSARGPGRLGQPQHF. As DNA, the CDR3 is TGCAGTGCTAGGGGGCCAGGGAGATTGGGCCAGCCCCAGCATTTT.

The count of this clonotype is one. The chain couples TRBV28 to TRBJ2-7; 7 bases fit TRBD2. There are 14 residues in the CDR3. V trimming: 6 bases; J trimming: 3 bases; junction bases outside the gene matches: 8. Germline V gives CDR1 MDHEN, CDR2 SYDVKM. The CDR3 bases are TGTGCCAGCAGCCGGGGCGGGGGAGTCTACGAGCAGTACTTC. Encoded protein: CASSRGGGVYEQYF. Filled out from reference TRBV28 and TRBJ2-7, the complete variable domain reads DVKVTQSSRYLVKRTGEKVFLECVQDMDHENMFWYRQDPGLGLRLIYFSYDVKMKEKGDIPEGYSVSREKKERFSLILESASTNQTSMYLCASSRGGGVYEQYFGPGTRLTVT.

Ten or more counts support this clonotype. This chain links TRBV7-3 with TRBJ2-7, with a weak D call TRBD2 (6 bases). Germline values: CDR1 SGHTA, CDR2 FQGTGA. CDR3 size: 13 residues. Deletions cut 8 bases from V and 2 bases from J, with 13 bases between. CDR3 amino acids: CASGGVSAYEQYF. The CDR3 nucleotides read TGTGCCAGCGGAGGGGTTTCCGCCTACGAGCAGTACTTC.

The chain joins TRBV28 to TRBJ2-1, with 15 bases fitting TRBD2. Germline assignment: CDR1 MDHEN and CDR2 SYDVKM. The junction had 6 bases not matched to a gene; V was cut back by 3 bases and J by 15 bases. This CDR3 comprises 14 residues. The CDR3 nucleotides read TGTGCCAGCAGTTTGCAAGGGACTAGCGGGAGGTGGTTCTTC. Translated: CASSLQGTSGRWFF.

The chain is built from TRBV18 and TRBJ1-4; no firm D call. Germline values: CDR1 KGHSH, CDR2 LQKENI. V lost 2 bases, J lost 0 bases, and 7 bases lay in between. This CDR3 comprises 15 residues. The CDR3 DNA is TGTGCCAGCTCACCAGACCCGGCAACTAATGAAAAACTGTTTTTT. It encodes CASSPDPATNEKLFF.

The chain couples TRBV15 to TRBJ2-5, with D perhaps assigned TRBD1 or TRBD2 (5 bases each). The better agreement between TRBJ2-1 and the DNA end casts doubt on the J call. The length of the CDR3 is 16 residues. Germline-derived CDR1 and CDR2 are LNHNV and YYDKDF (reference sequence). The CDR3: CATSRDPGPSGDEQFF. The CDR3 DNA reads as TGTGCCACCAGCAGAGACCCGGGACCTTCCGGCGATGAGCAGTTCTTC.

This clonotype was observed a handful of times. The chain carries TRBV20-1 and TRBJ1-4; D not certain. Trimming pared 0 bases from V and 6 bases from J, leaving 5 bases between. Germline values: CDR1 DFQATT, CDR2 SNEGSKA (reference sequence). This CDR3 spans 12 amino acids. This chain's CDR3 is CSARDRHEKLFF. The CDR3 region has the DNA TGCAGTGCTAGAGACAGGCATGAAAAACTGTTTTTT.

This chain connects TRBV5-1 to TRBJ2-7, with D perhaps given as TRBD1 or TRBD2 (5 bases each). V lost 6 bases and J 5 bases, leaving 21 bases between the germline ends. CDR1 and CDR2 from the germline V gene are SGHRS and YFSETQ. The CDR3 sequence is 15 residues long. CDR3 loop: CASTAELTGTDEQYF. The DNA of the CDR3 is TGCGCCAGCACCGCGGAGTTGACGGGGACGGACGAGCAGTACTTC.

This clonotype was counted only a few times. The rearrangement joins TRBV7-3 to TRBJ2-3; D remains unclear. The V gene lost 5 bases and the J gene lost 7 bases, with 13 bases spanning the gap. Germline V lookup: CDR1 SGHTA, CDR2 FQGTGA. This CDR3 contains 13 residues. CDR3 protein: CASSGGKGYTQYF. The CDR3 bases are TGTGCCAGCAGCGGTGGGAAGGGTTATACGCAGTATTTT.

Here the CDR3 reads CASSMDTGELFF. For the CDR3, the DNA is TGTGCCAGCAGTATGGACACCGGGGAGCTGTTTTTT. The J gene is TRBJ2-2, the V gene TRBV28; no clear D. Germline V CDR1 and CDR2: MDHEN, SYDVKM. This CDR3 is built from 12 residues. Trimming pared 5 bases from V and 3 bases from J, leaving 4 bases between.

V and J are TRBV9 and TRBJ2-5; 7 bases map to TRBD2. The end of the DNA aligns better with TRBJ2-1, so the J call may be wrong. Germline CDR1 SGDLS, CDR2 YYNGEE. The CDR3 is 14 amino acids. CDR3 protein: CASSPGLGNNEQFF. The DNA for the CDR3 is TGTGCCAGCAGCCCCGGACTAGGTAACAATGAGCAGTTCTTC.

This clonotype has more than one count but fewer than ten. This rearrangement joins TRBV11-2 to TRBJ2-3; D is undetermined. V was shortened by 0 bases and J by 0 bases, with 13 bases between the two germline ends. The CDR3 has 17 amino acids. Per germline, CDR1 SGHAT and CDR2 FQNNGV. CDR3 amino acids: CASSLDRPFGSTDTQYF. DNA of the CDR3: TGTGCCAGCAGCTTAGATCGTCCGTTCGGGAGCACAGATACGCAGTATTTT.

This chain connects TRBV20-1 to TRBJ2-5; 10 bases agree with TRBD2. The CDR3 runs to 14 residues. The germline V gene encodes CDR1 DFQATT and CDR2 SNEGSKA (reference sequence). J lost 11 bases, V lost 4 bases, and 13 bases had no gene match. CDR3 nucleotides: TGCAGTGCTACCCGAGCGGGAGGGGTGGAAGAGCAGTACTTC. Amino acids: CSATRAGGVEEQYF.

This chain uses TRBV24-1 with TRBJ2-2; D is possibly TRBD1 (6 bases). This CDR3 contains 16 residues. Germline-derived CDR1 and CDR2 are KGHDR and SFDVKD. The germline V and J ends were trimmed by 1 base and 6 bases, with 14 bases remaining between them. CDR3 protein: CATSDFGVQGSGELFF. CDR3 DNA: TGTGCCACCAGTGATTTTGGGGTACAGGGATCCGGGGAGCTGTTTTTT.

J is TRBJ2-7 and V is TRBV7-2; D ambiguous. This CDR3 spans 14 amino acids. Germline loops: CDR1 SGHTA, CDR2 FQGNSA. V shed 1 base and J shed 3 bases, with 10 bases lying between them. CDR3 nucleotides: TGTGCCAGCAGCTTAGAGGCTGGCAACTACGAGCAGTACTTC. The encoded protein is CASSLEAGNYEQYF.

This clonotype has just a few counts. The CDR3 coding sequence is TGTGCCAGCAGTGAAGCGGAATCACCCCTCCACTTT. Amino acids: CASSEAESPLHF. The V gene is TRBV6-1, the J gene TRBJ1-6; D is unclear. Trimming left V 0 bases short and J 10 bases short, with 4 bases between. CDR1 is MNHNS, CDR2 SASEGT, per germline. The CDR3 runs to 12 residues.

On this clonotype itself: It is unclear where the CDR3 begins or ends on the DNA, so no DNA is shown, and the CDR3 is as TCRdb lists it. This chain joins TRBV5-6 and TRBJ1-5; TRBD1, the table's D call, lacks a check against the DNA. Germline V lookup: CDR1 SGHDT, CDR2 YYEEEE. The CDR3 is made up of 18 amino acids, end residues included. The CDR3 sequence is CAGQGAISPSILGKPQHF.

The chain employs TRBV19 and TRBJ1-1; TRBD1 might be the D (5 bases). V lost 10 bases and J 1 base, leaving 13 bases between the germline ends. CDR1 is LNHDA and CDR2 is SQIVND in the germline V gene (reference sequence). CDR3 length equals 13 residues. CDR3 residues: CATWGNRNTEAFF. CDR3 DNA: TGTGCCACTTGGGGCAATCGGAACACTGAAGCTTTCTTT. The whole variable domain, filled in from reference TRBV19 and TRBJ1-1, reads DGGITQSPKYLFRKEGQNVTLSCEQNLNHDAMYWYRQDPGQGLRLIYYSQIVNDFQKGDIAEGYSVSREKKESFPLTVTSAQKNPTAFYLCATWGNRNTEAFFGQGTRLTVV.

This clonotype occurred a few times. The genes are TRBV12-3 or TRBV12-4 and TRBJ2-1; D unresolved. The J call could be wrong; TRBJ2-5 is a better fit for the DNA end. There are 15 residues in the CDR3. The CDR3 sequence: CASRPDSGDWETQYF. The CDR3 DNA reads as TGTGCCAGCAGACCCGATAGTGGGGATTGGGAGACCCAGTACTTC.

This clonotype has more than one count but fewer than ten. The chain uses TRBV4-1 and TRBJ2-7, with no clear D. Trimming shortened V by 0 bases and J by 6 bases, and 9 bases separated the two germline ends. The CDR3 has 13 amino acids. CDR1 and CDR2 from the germline V gene are MGHRA and YSYEKL. As DNA, the CDR3 is TGCGCCAGCAGCCAAGAGAGTACCTCCGAGCAGTACTTC. Translating gives CASSQESTSEQYF.

This rearrangement joins TRBV7-2 to TRBJ2-1, with 7 bases that match TRBD2. The germline V gene encodes CDR1 SGHTA and CDR2 FQGNSA. J gave up 3 bases and V 5 bases, and 7 bases lay outside the gene matches. CDR3 size: 15 residues. CDR3: CASSPFGGGYNEQFF. The CDR3, as DNA: TGTGCCAGCAGCCCGTTTGGGGGGGGCTACAATGAGCAGTTCTTC.

This rearrangement joins TRBV2 to TRBJ2-7, with D possibly TRBD2 on 6 matching bases. Germline CDR1 SNHLY, CDR2 FYNNEI. V was shortened by 8 bases and J by 4 bases, with 15 bases between the two germline ends. The CDR3 loop spans 13 amino acids. CDR3 residues: CASGGTVGYEQYF. The CDR3 nucleotides read TGTGCCAGCGGCGGGACGGTAGGGTACGAGCAGTACTTC. Using reference TRBV2 and TRBJ2-7 for the parts outside the CDR3, the full variable domain is EPEVTQTPSHQVTQMGQEVILRCVPISNHLYFYWYRQILGQKVEFLVSFYNNEISEKSEIFDDQFSVERPDGSNFTLKIRSTKLEDSAMYFCASGGTVGYEQYFGPGTRLTVT.

The CDR3, as DNA: TGTGCCAGCAGCTTGCAGGGGGCAGTTACTGAAGCTTTCTTT. Residues: CASSLQGAVTEAFF. The chain recombines TRBV11-2 with TRBJ1-1; 8 nucleotides line up with TRBD1. Unmatched junction bases numbered 5, after V lost 3 bases and J lost 5 bases. Germline V lookup: CDR1 SGHAT, CDR2 FQNNGV. CDR3 length: 14 residues. The full variable domain, rest sourced from reference TRBV11-2 and TRBJ1-1, is EAGVAQSPRYKIIEKRQSVAFWCNPISGHATLYWYQQILGQGPKLLIQFQNNGVVDDSQLPKDRFSAERLKGVDSTLKIQPAKLEDSAVYLCASSLQGAVTEAFFGQGTRLTVV.

In this sample, this clonotype turned up once. The chain is built from TRBV7-2 and TRBJ2-7; D is possibly TRBD1 (6 bases). Germline-derived CDR1 and CDR2 are SGHTA and FQGNSA. This CDR3 comprises 11 residues. Trimming left V 4 bases short and J 10 bases short, with 11 bases between. The CDR3 DNA follows: TGTGCCAGCAGCTCAACAGGGCAACAGTACTTC. Amino acids: CASSSTGQQYF.

There are many counts of this clonotype. V usage is TRBV7-2 and J usage is TRBJ2-5, with 13 bases fitting TRBD2. The CDR3 extends over 15 amino acids. Unmatched junction bases numbered 3, after V lost 4 bases and J lost 4 bases. Germline CDR1 and CDR2: SGHTA and FQGNSA. CDR3 protein: CASSSRTSGRETQYF. CDR3 nucleotides: TGTGCCAGCAGCTCGCGGACTAGCGGGAGAGAGACCCAGTACTTC.

The gene calls are TRBV5-1 and TRBJ2-7; TRBD1 might be the D (6 bases). V lost 0 bases, J lost 5 bases, and 12 bases lay in between. Germline V lookup: CDR1 SGHRS, CDR2 YFSETQ. CDR3 length: 14 residues. The DNA for the CDR3 is TGCGCCAGCAGCTTGGACAGGGTGTCGGACGAGCAGTACTTC. Protein sequence: CASSLDRVSDEQYF.

As concerns this clonotype: This may arise from a read error, as a much more abundant clone is one base away. J is TRBJ2-5 and V is TRBV14; no definite D call. The J call may be wrong; the DNA end is better matched by TRBJ2-1. Germline V gene lookup returns CDR1 SGHDN and CDR2 FVKESK. The CDR3 sequence is 12 residues long. Written as DNA, the CDR3 is TGTGCCAGCAGTAATAGGAGCAATGAGCAGTTCTTC. This translates into CASSNRSNEQFF.